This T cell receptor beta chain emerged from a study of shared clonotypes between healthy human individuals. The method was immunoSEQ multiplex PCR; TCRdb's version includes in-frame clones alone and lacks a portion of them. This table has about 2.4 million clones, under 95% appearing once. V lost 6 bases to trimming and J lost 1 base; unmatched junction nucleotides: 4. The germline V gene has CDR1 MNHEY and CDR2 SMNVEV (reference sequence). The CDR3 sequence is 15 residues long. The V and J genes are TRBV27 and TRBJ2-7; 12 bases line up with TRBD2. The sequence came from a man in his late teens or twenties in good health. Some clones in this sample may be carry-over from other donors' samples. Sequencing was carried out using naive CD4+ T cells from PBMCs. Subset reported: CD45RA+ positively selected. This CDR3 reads CASSPLAGGSYEQYF. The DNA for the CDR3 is TGTGCCAGCAGCCCACTAGCGGGAGGATCCTACGAGCAGTACTTC.